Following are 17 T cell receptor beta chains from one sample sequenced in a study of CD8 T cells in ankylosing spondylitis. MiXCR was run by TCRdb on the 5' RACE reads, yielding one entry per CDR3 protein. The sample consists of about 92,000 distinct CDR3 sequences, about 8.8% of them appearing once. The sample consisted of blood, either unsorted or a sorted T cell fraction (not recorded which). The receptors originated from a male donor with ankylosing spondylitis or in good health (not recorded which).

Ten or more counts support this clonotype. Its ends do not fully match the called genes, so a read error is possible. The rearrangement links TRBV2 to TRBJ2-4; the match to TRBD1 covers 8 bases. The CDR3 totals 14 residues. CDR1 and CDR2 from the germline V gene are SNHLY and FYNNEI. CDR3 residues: CASREGQGPNIQYF. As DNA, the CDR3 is TGTGCCAGCAGAGAAGGACAGGGACCGAACATTCAGTACTTC. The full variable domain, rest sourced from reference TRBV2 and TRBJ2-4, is EPEVTQTPSHQVTQMGQEVILRCVPISNHLYFYWYRQILGQKVEFLVSFYNNEISEKSEIFDDQFSVERPDGSNFTLKIRSTKLEDSAMYFCASREGQGPNIQYFGAGTRLSVL.

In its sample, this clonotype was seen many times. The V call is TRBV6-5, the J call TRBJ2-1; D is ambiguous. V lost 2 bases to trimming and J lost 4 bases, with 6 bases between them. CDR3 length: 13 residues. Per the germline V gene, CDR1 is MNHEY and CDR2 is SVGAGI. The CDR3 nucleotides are TGTGCCAGCAGTTACGACCTTTACAATGAGCAGTTCTTC. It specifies CASSYDLYNEQFF.

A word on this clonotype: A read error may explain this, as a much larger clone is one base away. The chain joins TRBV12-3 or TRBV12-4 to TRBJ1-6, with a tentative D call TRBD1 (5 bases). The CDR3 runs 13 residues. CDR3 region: CASSLDNPSTLHF. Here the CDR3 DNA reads TGTGCCAGCAGCTTGGACAATCCTTCAACCCTCCACTTT.

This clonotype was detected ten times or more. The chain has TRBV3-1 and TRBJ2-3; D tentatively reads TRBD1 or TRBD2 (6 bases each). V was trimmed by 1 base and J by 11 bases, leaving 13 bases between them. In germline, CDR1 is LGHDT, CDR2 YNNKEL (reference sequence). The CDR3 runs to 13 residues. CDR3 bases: TGTGCCAGCAGCCAAGTACGGGGGCAAGAGCAGTATTTT. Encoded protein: CASSQVRGQEQYF.

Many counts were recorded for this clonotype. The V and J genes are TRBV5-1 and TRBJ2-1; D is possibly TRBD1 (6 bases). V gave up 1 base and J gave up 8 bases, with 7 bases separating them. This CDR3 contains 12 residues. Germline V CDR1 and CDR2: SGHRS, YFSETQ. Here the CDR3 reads CASSLNRDEQFF. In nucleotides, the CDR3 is TGCGCCAGCAGCTTGAACAGGGATGAGCAGTTCTTC.

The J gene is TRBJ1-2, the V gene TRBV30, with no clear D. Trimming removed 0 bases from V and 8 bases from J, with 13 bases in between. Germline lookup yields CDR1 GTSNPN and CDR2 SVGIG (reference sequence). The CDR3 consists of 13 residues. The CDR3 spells CAWSVSGEGGYTF. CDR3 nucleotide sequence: TGTGCCTGGAGTGTATCTGGGGAAGGGGGCTACACCTTC.

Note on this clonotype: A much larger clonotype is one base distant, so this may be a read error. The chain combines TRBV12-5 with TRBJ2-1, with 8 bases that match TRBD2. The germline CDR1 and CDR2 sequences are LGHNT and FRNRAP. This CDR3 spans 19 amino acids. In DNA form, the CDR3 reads TGTGCTAGTGGTTTGGTACTTGCACCAGCGGGGGAATCGTACAGTGAGCAGTTCTTC. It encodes CASGLVLAPAGESYSEQFF.

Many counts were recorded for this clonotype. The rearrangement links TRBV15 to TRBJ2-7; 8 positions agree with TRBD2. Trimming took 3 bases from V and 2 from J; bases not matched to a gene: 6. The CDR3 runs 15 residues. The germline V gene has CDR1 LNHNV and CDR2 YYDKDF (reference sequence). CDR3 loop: CATSSLAGFAYEQYF. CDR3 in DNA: TGTGCCACCAGCAGCCTAGCGGGCTTTGCCTACGAGCAGTACTTC.

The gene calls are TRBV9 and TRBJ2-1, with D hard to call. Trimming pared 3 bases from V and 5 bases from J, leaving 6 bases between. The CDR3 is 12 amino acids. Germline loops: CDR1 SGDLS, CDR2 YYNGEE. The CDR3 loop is CASSAPDNEQFF. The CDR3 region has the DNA TGTGCCAGCAGCGCCCCCGACAATGAGCAGTTCTTC.

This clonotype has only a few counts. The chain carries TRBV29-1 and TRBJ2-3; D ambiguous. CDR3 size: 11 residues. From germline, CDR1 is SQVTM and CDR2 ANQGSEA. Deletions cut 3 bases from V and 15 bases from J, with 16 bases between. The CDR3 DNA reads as TGCAGCGTTGATGCGGCCAGGCGGCCATATTTT. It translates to CSVDAARRPYF.

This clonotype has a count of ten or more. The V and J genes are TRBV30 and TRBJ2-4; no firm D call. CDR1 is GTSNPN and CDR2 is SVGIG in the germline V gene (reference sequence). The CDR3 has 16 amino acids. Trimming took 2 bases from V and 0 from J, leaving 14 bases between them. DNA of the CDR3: TGTGCCTGGAGTACACCCTCGGACCTAGCCAAAAACATTCAGTACTTC. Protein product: CAWSTPSDLAKNIQYF.

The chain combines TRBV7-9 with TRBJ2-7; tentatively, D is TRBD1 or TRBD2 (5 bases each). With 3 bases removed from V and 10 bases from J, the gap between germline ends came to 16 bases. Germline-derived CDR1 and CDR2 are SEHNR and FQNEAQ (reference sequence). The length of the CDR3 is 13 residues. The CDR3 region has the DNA TGTGCCAGCAGCTTCCCGTCGGGACCGAGACAGTACTTC. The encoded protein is CASSFPSGPRQYF.

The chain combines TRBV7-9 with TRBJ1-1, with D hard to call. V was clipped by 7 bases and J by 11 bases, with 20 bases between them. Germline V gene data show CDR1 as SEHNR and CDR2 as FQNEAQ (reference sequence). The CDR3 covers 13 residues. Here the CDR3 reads CASKKEVVGEAFF. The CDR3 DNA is TGTGCCAGCAAAAAGGAGGTCGTAGGTGAGGCTTTCTTT. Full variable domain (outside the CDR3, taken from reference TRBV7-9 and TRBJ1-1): DTGVSQNPRHKITKRGQNVTFRCDPISEHNRLYWYRQTLGQGPEFLTYFQNEAQLEKSRLLSDRFSAERPKGSFSTLEIQRTEQGDSAMYLCASKKEVVGEAFFGQGTRLTVV.

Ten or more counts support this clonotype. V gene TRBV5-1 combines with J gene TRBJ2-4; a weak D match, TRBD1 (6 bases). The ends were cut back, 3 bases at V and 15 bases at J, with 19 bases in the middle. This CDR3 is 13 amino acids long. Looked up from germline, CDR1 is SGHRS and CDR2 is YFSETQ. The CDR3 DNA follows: TGCGCCAGCAGCTCCGGTTCTGAGGGGGAATGGTACTTC. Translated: CASSSGSEGEWYF.

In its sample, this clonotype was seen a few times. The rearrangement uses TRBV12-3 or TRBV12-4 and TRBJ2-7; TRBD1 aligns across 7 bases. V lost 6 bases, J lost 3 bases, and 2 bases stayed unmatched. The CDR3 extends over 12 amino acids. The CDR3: CASRSGGYEQYF. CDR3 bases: TGTGCCAGCAGATCAGGGGGCTACGAGCAGTACTTC.

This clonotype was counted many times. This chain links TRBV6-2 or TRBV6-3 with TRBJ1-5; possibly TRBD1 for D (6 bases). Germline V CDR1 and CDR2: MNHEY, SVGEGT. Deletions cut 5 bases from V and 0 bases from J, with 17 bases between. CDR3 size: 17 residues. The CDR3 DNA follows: TGTGCCAGCAGTCACCTCGGGGACACCTATAGCAATCAGCCCCAGCATTTT. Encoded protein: CASSHLGDTYSNQPQHF.

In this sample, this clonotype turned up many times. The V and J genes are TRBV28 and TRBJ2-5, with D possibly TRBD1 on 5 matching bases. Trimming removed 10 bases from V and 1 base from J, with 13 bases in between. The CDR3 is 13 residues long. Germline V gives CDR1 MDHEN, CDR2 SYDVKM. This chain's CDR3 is CATKWTIQETQYF. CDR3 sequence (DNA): TGTGCCACAAAATGGACAATCCAAGAGACCCAGTACTTC.